These 19 T cell receptor beta chains were all obtained from the same sample, sequenced in a study of blood T cell repertoires in COVID-19. The repertoire was sequenced with immunoSEQ multiplex PCR; TCRdb's copy has only in-frame clones and lacks some. Of under 65,000 clones in the sample, more than 85% are singletons; the top ten hold around 3.1%. Sequences were obtained from peripheral blood. These receptor sequences come from a man aged 50-59 years with acute or convalescent COVID-19.

The rearrangement joins TRBV29-1 to TRBJ2-1; 8 bases align to TRBD2. V lost 0 bases to trimming and J lost 12 bases; unmatched junction nucleotides: 7. The CDR3 totals 13 residues. Germline V CDR1 and CDR2: SQVTM, ANQGSEA. CDR3 protein: CSVEDRTSLGQFF. CDR3 DNA sequence: TGCAGCGTTGAAGATCGGACTAGCCTTGGGCAGTTCTTC.

J is TRBJ2-1 and V is TRBV21-1; the table names TRBD2, a call not compared with the DNA. TRBV21-1 is listed as a pseudogene. The CDR3 runs to 18 residues. CDR3 coding DNA: TGTGCCAGCAGCCCCCAAAAGACTAGCGGGGATTCTGAGTATGAGCAGTTCTTC. Its protein is CASSPQKTSGDSEYEQFF.

This chain connects TRBV10-1 to TRBJ2-3; D is perhaps TRBD1 (5 bases). The length of the CDR3 is 13 residues. V shed 6 bases and J shed 4 bases, with 11 bases lying between them. Germline values: CDR1 WNHNN, CDR2 SYGVQD (reference sequence). The chain's CDR3 is CASRSDSADTQYF. DNA for the CDR3: TGCGCCAGCAGGAGTGACAGCGCAGATACGCAGTATTTT.

The chain links TRBV12-3 or TRBV12-4 to TRBJ2-3; D gene uncertain. CDR3 length: 12 residues. Trimming stripped 5 bases from V and 4 bases from J, with 7 bases between. Here the CDR3 reads CASSVSPDTQYF. CDR3 coding DNA: TGTGCCAGCAGTGTATCTCCAGATACGCAGTATTTT.

The V gene is TRBV19, the J gene TRBJ2-7, with a weak D call TRBD1 (5 bases). The germline V and J ends were trimmed by 5 bases and 3 bases, with 14 bases remaining between them. Looked up from germline, CDR1 is LNHDA and CDR2 is SQIVND (reference sequence). The CDR3 length is 14 residues. CDR3 sequence: CASSHDAGIYEQYF. The CDR3 bases are TGTGCCAGTAGTCATGATGCAGGGATCTACGAGCAGTACTTC.

The J gene is TRBJ2-2, the V gene TRBV2; D might be TRBD1 (5 bases). This CDR3 spans 13 amino acids. The V and J ends lost 5 bases and 4 bases respectively, with 8 bases between them. Germline assignment: CDR1 SNHLY and CDR2 FYNNEI. The CDR3 region has the DNA TGTGCCAGCAGTAAGGGGTTCACCGGGGAGCTGTTTTTT. Its translation: CASSKGFTGELFF.

The chain recombines TRBV2 with TRBJ2-4, with D uncertain. The CDR3 is 11 amino acids. V lost 2 bases and J 12 bases, leaving 8 bases between the germline ends. Germline CDR1 reads SNHLY; CDR2 reads FYNNEI. CDR3 sequence (DNA): TGTGCCAGCAGTGAACGAGACTCTCAGTACTTC. It codes for CASSERDSQYF.

The genes are TRBV4-1 and TRBJ2-7, with D maybe TRBD2 (7 bases). Germline V gene lookup returns CDR1 MGHRA and CDR2 YSYEKL. V was cut by 2 bases and J by 4 bases, with 21 bases left in between. CDR3 length: 17 residues. This CDR3 reads CASSQSEQGSGGYEQYF. The CDR3 DNA is TGCGCCAGCAGCCAATCGGAACAGGGCTCGGGGGGTTACGAGCAGTACTTC.

V is TRBV5-5 and J is TRBJ1-4; weak D call: TRBD1 (5 bases). The CDR3 covers 16 residues. Germline CDR1 reads SGHKS; CDR2 reads YYEKEE (reference sequence). The V end was cut by 2 bases, the J end by 2 bases, with 13 bases between. CDR3 sequence (DNA): TGTGCCAGCAGCTTTAGCCCGGGGGGGACTAATGAAAAACTGTTTTTT. It translates to CASSFSPGGTNEKLFF.

The chain links TRBV28 to TRBJ1-1, with 9 positions matching TRBD1. This CDR3 comprises 15 residues. Per germline, CDR1 MDHEN and CDR2 SYDVKM. The ends lost 6 bases at V and 5 bases at J; junction bases unmatched: 10. The CDR3 is CASSRRTGVGTEAFF. As DNA, the CDR3 is TGTGCCAGCAGCCGCCGGACAGGGGTTGGGACTGAAGCTTTCTTT.

The V gene is TRBV5-5, the J gene TRBJ1-2; tentative D call: TRBD1 (6 bases). The CDR3 is made up of 14 amino acids. V shed 0 bases and J shed 8 bases, with 14 bases lying between them. The V gene's germline CDR1 is SGHKS and CDR2 YYEKEE (reference sequence). CDR3 coding DNA: TGTGCCAGCAGCTTGGCCCAGGGGCAGTGGGGCTACACCTTC. It is translated as CASSLAQGQWGYTF.

Remarks on this clone: Other nucleotide sequences in the sample specify the same CDR3. J is TRBJ1-1 and V is TRBV19; 7 bases are a match to TRBD1. The CDR3 totals 15 residues. CDR1 is LNHDA and CDR2 is SQIVND in the germline V gene (reference sequence). Germline trimming cut 9 bases from V and 0 bases from J; bases unmatched to any gene: 10. This CDR3 is CASRRQGPMNTEAFF. In DNA, the CDR3 is TGTGCCAGCCGACGACAGGGACCGATGAACACTGAAGCTTTCTTT.

The V gene is TRBV19, the J gene TRBJ1-1; the D gene is possibly TRBD1 (6 bases). This CDR3 spans 14 amino acids. In germline, CDR1 is LNHDA, CDR2 SQIVND (reference sequence). Trimming removed 3 bases from V and 1 base from J, with 9 bases in between. The CDR3 here is CASSMGHPNTEAFF. The CDR3 nucleotides read TGTGCCAGTAGTATGGGACATCCGAACACTGAAGCTTTCTTT. Full variable domain (rest looked up from reference TRBV19 and TRBJ1-1): DGGITQSPKYLFRKEGQNVTLSCEQNLNHDAMYWYRQDPGQGLRLIYYSQIVNDFQKGDIAEGYSVSREKKESFPLTVTSAQKNPTAFYLCASSMGHPNTEAFFGQGTRLTVV.

The chain couples TRBV12-3 or TRBV12-4 to TRBJ2-5; D not resolved. The CDR3 consists of 11 residues. V lost 5 bases to trimming and J lost 2 bases, with 3 bases between them. CDR3 sequence (DNA): TGTGCCAGCAGTCCTCAAGAGACCCAGTACTTC. Its translation: CASSPQETQYF.

V and J are TRBV2 and TRBJ2-3; tentatively, D is TRBD1 (5 bases). V lost 4 bases, J lost 2 bases, and 13 bases lay in between. The CDR3 extends over 15 amino acids. Germline V lookup: CDR1 SNHLY, CDR2 FYNNEI. Written as DNA, the CDR3 is TGTGCCAGCAGTGTGCAGGGCATGGACACAGATACGCAGTATTTT. Encoded protein: CASSVQGMDTDTQYF.

CDR3 nucleotide sequence: TGTGCCAGCAGCTTACGGTTCAACGATGGAAACACCATATATTTT. Translated: CASSLRFNDGNTIYF. The chain combines TRBV11-2 with TRBJ1-3; the D is unclear. The V end lost 2 bases, the J end lost 3 bases, and 11 bases lay between the germline ends. The CDR3 loop spans 15 amino acids. Germline CDR1 reads SGHAT; CDR2 reads FQNNGV.

The rearrangement uses TRBV24-1 and TRBJ2-1, with 7 bases identical to TRBD1. The CDR3 covers 16 residues. Germline lookup yields CDR1 KGHDR and CDR2 SFDVKD. Trimming at V came to 1 base and at J to 2 bases, leaving 4 bases not matched to a gene. The CDR3 loop is CATSDFQGGAYNEQFF. The CDR3 DNA reads as TGTGCCACCAGTGATTTTCAAGGGGGCGCCTACAATGAGCAGTTCTTC.

The J gene is TRBJ2-2, the V gene TRBV10-2; the match to TRBD2 covers 14 bases. Germline V gene sequence: CDR1 WSHSY, CDR2 SAAADI. The CDR3 contains 16 residues. V gave up 6 bases and J gave up 7 bases; unmatched junction bases: 7. In DNA, the CDR3 is TGCGCCAGCAGGGTGACTAGCGGGGGGGCCGGCGGGGAGCTGTTTTTT. It is translated as CASRVTSGGAGGELFF.

This clone appeared once. The V and J genes are TRBV6-5 and TRBJ2-7, with 9 bases aligning to TRBD2. The germline gives CDR1 MNHEY, CDR2 SVGAGI. Trimming took 6 bases from V and 2 from J; bases not matched to a gene: 8. The CDR3 consists of 15 residues. The CDR3 here is CASRAGTSLPYEQYF. The CDR3 DNA reads as TGTGCCAGCAGAGCAGGGACTAGCCTTCCCTACGAGCAGTACTTC.